This T cell receptor (beta chain) was recorded in a study of blood T cell repertoires in COVID-19. The CDR3 is 14 residues long. Germline CDR1 reads MGHDK; CDR2 reads SYGVNS. V was pared by 5 bases and J by 1 base, with 3 bases of the junction left unmatched. This table comes from immunoSEQ multiplex PCR, and its TCRdb copy is limited to in-frame clones, with some not included. The table lists fewer than 350,000 clones, over 75% of them singletons. The material sequenced was peripheral blood. J is TRBJ1-1 and V is TRBV25-1; TRBD1 agrees at 8 bases. The TCR originated in a human donor in a cohort sampled during active COVID-19. In DNA form, the CDR3 reads TGTGCCAGCAGTTTTGGACAGGGGAACACTGAAGCTTTCTTT. Amino acid sequence: CASSFGQGNTEAFF.